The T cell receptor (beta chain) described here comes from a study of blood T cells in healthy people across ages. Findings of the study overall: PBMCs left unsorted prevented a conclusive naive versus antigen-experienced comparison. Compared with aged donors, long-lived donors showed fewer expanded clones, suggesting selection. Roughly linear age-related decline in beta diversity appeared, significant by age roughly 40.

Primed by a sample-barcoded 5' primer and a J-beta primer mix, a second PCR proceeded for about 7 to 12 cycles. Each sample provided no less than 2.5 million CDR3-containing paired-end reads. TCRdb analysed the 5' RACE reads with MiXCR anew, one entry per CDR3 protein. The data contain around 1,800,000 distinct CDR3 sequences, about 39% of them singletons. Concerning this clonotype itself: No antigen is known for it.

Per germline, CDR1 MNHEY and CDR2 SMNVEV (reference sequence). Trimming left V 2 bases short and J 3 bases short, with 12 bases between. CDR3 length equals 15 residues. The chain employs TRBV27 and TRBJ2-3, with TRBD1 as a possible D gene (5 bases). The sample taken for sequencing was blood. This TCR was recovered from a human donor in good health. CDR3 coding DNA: TGTGCCAGCAGTTTAGTAAGGGGATTGACAGATACGCAGTATTTT. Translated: CASSLVRGLTDTQYF.